This T cell receptor beta chain derives from a study of molecular identifiers for immune sequencing clone quantification. Whole-study results and caveats: For effector cells, clones above 20 RNA copies held over 99% of molecules; for naive cells, under 1%. Barcodes shared by identical TCR molecules could lead to underestimated sizes of highly expanded clones.

With 9 bases removed from V and 1 base from J, the gap between germline ends came to 17 bases. CDR1 and CDR2 from the germline V gene are KGHDR and SFDVKD. This CDR3 has 16 residues. MiXCR was run by TCRdb on the PCR reads, yielding one entry per CDR3 protein. The data hold 20,000 or so distinct CDR3 sequences, with about 20% observed a single time. This clonotype is labeled medium-sized. Its matching antigen is unknown. The V call is TRBV24-1, the J call TRBJ2-2, with a possible D match to TRBD2 (6 bases). The source material was naive CD8+ T cells from blood, with Jurkat cell RNA spiked in. Subset: FACS-sorted CD8+CD4-CCR7+CD45RA+ naive T cells. The sequence came from a human donor in good health. Some libraries in this study had Jurkat cell RNA spiked in. For the CDR3, the DNA is TGTGCCACCGGCCACTGGGCGGGACGGAACACCGGGGAGCTGTTTTTT. Amino acids: CATGHWAGRNTGELFF.